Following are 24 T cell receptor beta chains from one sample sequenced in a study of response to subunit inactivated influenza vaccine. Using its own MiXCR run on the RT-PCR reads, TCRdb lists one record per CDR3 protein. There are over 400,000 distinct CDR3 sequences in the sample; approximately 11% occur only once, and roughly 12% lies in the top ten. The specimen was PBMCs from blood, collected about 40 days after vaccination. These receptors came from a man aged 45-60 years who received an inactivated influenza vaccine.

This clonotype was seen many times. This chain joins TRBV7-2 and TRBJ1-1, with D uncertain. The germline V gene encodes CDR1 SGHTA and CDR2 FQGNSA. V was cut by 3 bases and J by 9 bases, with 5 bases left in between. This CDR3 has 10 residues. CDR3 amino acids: CASSLEKAFF. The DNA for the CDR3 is TGTGCCAGCAGCTTGGAGAAAGCTTTCTTT.

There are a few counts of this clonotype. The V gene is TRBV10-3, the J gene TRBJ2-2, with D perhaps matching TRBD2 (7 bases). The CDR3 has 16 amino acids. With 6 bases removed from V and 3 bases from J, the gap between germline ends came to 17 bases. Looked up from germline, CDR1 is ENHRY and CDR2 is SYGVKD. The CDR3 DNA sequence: TGTGCCATCAGCTACGGGGGCGGGAGAGACACCGGGGAGCTGTTTTTT. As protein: CAISYGGGRDTGELFF.

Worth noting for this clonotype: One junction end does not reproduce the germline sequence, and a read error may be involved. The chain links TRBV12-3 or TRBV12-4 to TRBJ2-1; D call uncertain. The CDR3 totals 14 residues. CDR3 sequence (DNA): TGTGCCAGCAAGTTTCGAAGCTCCTACAATGAGCATTTCTTC. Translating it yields CASKFRSSYNEHFF.

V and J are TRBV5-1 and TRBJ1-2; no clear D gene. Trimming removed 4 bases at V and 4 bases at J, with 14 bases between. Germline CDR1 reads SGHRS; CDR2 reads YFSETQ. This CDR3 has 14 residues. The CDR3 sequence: CASSLLEGSYGYTF. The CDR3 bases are TGCGCCAGCAGCCTCCTTGAGGGTAGCTATGGCTACACCTTC.

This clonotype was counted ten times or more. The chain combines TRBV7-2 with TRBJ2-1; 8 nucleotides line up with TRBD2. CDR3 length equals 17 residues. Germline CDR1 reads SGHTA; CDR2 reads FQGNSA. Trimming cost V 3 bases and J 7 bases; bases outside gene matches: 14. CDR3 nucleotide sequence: TGTGCCAGCAGCTTTAGGGGAAGCGGGGGAGTTAGGAATGAGCAGTTCTTC. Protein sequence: CASSFRGSGGVRNEQFF. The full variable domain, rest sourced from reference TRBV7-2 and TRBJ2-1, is GAGVSQSPSNKVTEKGKDVELRCDPISGHTALYWYRQSLGQGLEFLIYFQGNSAPDKSGLPSDRFSAERTGGSVSTLTIQRTQQEDSAVYLCASSFRGSGGVRNEQFFGPGTRLTVL.

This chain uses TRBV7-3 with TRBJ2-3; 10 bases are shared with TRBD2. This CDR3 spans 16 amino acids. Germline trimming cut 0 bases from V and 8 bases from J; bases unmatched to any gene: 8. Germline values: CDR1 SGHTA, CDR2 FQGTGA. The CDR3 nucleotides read TGTGCCAGCAGCTTAACAGCGGGAGGGCCCTCTGGTACGCAGTATTTT. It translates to CASSLTAGGPSGTQYF.

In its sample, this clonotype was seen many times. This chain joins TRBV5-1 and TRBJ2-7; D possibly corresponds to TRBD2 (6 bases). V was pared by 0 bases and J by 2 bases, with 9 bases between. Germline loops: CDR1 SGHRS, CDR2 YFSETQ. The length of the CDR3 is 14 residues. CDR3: CASSLGTTAYEQYF. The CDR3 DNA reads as TGCGCCAGCAGCTTGGGGACTACCGCCTACGAGCAGTACTTC.

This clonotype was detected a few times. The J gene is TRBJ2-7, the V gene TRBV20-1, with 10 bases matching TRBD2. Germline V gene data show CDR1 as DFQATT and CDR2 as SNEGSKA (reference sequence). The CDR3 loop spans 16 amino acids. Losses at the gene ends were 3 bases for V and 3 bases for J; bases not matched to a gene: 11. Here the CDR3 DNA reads TGCAGTGCTAGTCGCTCAAGACGGACTAGCGGCTACGAGCAGTACTTC. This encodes CSASRSRRTSGYEQYF.

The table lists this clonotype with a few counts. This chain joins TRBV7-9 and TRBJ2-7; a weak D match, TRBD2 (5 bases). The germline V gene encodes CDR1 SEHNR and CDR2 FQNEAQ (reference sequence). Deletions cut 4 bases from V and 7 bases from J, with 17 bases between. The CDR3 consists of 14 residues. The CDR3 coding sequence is TGTGCCAGCAGCTCGGGATCATACCCCTCGGAGCAGTACTTC. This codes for CASSSGSYPSEQYF.

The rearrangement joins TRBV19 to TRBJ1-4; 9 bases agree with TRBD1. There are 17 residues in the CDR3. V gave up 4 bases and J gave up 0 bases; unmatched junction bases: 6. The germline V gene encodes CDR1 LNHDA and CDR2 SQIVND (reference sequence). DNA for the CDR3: TGTGCCAGTAGTAACTACGGACAGGGGACAACTAATGAAAAACTGTTTTTT. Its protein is CASSNYGQGTTNEKLFF. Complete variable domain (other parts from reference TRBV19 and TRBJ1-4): DGGITQSPKYLFRKEGQNVTLSCEQNLNHDAMYWYRQDPGQGLRLIYYSQIVNDFQKGDIAEGYSVSREKKESFPLTVTSAQKNPTAFYLCASSNYGQGTTNEKLFFGSGTQLSVL.

The CDR3 DNA follows: TGTGCCAGCAGCATCCGGACAGGGGGGACAGATACGCAGTATTTT. Translated: CASSIRTGGTDTQYF. V gene TRBV9 combines with J gene TRBJ2-3; 10 bases fit TRBD1. The CDR3 is 15 residues long. CDR1 is SGDLS, CDR2 YYNGEE, per germline. With 4 bases clipped from V and 3 bases from J, the junction kept 5 bases outside the gene matches.

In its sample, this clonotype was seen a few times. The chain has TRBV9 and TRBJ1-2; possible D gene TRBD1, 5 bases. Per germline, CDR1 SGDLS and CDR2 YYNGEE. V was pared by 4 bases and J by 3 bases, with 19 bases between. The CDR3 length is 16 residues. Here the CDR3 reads CASSQGTGKADYGYTF. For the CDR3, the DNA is TGTGCCAGCAGCCAAGGGACCGGGAAAGCTGACTATGGCTACACCTTC.

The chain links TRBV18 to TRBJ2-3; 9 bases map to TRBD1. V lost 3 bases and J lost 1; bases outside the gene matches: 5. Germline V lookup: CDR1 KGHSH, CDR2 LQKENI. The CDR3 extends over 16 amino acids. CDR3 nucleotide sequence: TGTGCCAGCTCACCGGACAGGGGTGCTGGCACAGATACGCAGTATTTT. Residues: CASSPDRGAGTDTQYF.

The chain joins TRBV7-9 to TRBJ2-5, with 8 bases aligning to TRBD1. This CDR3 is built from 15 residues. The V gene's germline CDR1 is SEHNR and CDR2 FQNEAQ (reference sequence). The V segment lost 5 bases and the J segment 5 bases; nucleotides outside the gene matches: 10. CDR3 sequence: CASSQRQGFEETQYF. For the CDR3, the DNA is TGTGCCAGCAGCCAGAGACAGGGGTTTGAGGAGACCCAGTACTTC. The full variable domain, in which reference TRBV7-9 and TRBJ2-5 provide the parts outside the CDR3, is DTGVSQNPRHKITKRGQNVTFRCDPISEHNRLYWYRQTLGQGPEFLTYFQNEAQLEKSRLLSDRFSAERPKGSFSTLEIQRTEQGDSAMYLCASSQRQGFEETQYFGPGTRLLVL.

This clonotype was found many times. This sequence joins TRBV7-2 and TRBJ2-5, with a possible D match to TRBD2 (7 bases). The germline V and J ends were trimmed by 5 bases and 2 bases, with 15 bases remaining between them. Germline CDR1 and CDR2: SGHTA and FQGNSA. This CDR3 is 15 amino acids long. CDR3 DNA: TGTGCCAGCAGCCCCTTTGCGGGGGCGCAAGAGACCCAGTACTTC. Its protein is CASSPFAGAQETQYF.

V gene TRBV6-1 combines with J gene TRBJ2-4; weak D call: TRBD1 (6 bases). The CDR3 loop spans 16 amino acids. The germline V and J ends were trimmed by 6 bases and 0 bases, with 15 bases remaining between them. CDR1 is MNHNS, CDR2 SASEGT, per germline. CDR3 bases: TGTGCCAGCAGCCAAACAGGGTCCATAGCCAAAAACATTCAGTACTTC. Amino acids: CASSQTGSIAKNIQYF.

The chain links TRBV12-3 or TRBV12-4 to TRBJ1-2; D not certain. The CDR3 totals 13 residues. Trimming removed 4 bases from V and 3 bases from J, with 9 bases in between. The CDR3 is CASSYGVDYGYTF. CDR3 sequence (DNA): TGTGCCAGCAGTTATGGGGTGGACTATGGCTACACCTTC.

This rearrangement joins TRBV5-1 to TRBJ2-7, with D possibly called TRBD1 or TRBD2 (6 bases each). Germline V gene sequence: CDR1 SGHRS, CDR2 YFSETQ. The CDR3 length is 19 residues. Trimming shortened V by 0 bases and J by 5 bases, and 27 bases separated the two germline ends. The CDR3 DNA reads TGCGCCAGCAGCTTGGTTGGGGGGCGGAATAGCGGAGGTCTGGACGAGCAGTACTTC. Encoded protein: CASSLVGGRNSGGLDEQYF. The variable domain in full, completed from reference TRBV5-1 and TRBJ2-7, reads KAGVTQTPRYLIKTRGQQVTLSCSPISGHRSVSWYQQTPGQGLQFLFEYFSETQRNKGNFPGRFSGRQFSNSRSEMNVSTLELGDSALYLCASSLVGGRNSGGLDEQYFGPGTRLTVT.

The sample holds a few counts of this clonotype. This CDR3 reads CASSEGWDILSGANVLTF. The CDR3 DNA reads TGTGCCAGCAGCGAAGGTTGGGACATTCTATCTGGGGCCAACGTCCTGACTTTC. V is TRBV9 and J is TRBJ2-6, with a tentative D call TRBD1 (6 bases). V lost 3 bases, J lost 1 base, and 17 bases lay in between. CDR3 length: 18 amino acids. Germline lookup yields CDR1 SGDLS and CDR2 YYNGEE.

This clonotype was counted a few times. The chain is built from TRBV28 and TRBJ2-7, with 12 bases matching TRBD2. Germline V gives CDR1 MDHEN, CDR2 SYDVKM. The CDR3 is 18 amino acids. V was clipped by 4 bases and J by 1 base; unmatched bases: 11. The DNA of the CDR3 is TGTGCCAGCAGTTCAGCCGGACTAGCGGGGACCCCTTCCTACGAGCAGTACTTC. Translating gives CASSSAGLAGTPSYEQYF.

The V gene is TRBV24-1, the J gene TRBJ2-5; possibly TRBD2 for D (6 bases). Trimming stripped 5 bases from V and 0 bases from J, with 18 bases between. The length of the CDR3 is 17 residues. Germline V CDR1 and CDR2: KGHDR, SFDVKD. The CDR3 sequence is CATSGRRAPGDQETQYF. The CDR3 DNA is TGTGCCACCAGTGGCAGGAGGGCTCCGGGGGACCAAGAGACCCAGTACTTC.

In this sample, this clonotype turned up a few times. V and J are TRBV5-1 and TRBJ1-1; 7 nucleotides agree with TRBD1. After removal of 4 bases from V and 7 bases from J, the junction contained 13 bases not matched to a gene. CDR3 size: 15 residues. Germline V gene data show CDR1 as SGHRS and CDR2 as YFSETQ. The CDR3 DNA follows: TGCGCCAGCAGCCCCAGGGACAGTGGGACGGGTGAAGCTTTCTTT. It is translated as CASSPRDSGTGEAFF. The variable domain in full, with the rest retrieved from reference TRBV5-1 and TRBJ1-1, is KAGVTQTPRYLIKTRGQQVTLSCSPISGHRSVSWYQQTPGQGLQFLFEYFSETQRNKGNFPGRFSGRQFSNSRSEMNVSTLELGDSALYLCASSPRDSGTGEAFFGQGTRLTVV.

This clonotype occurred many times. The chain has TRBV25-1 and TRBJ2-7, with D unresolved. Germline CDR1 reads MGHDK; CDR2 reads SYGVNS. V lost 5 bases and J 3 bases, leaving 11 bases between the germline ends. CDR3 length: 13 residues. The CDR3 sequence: CASSPHGSYEQYF. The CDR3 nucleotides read TGTGCCAGCAGTCCCCACGGAAGCTACGAGCAGTACTTC.

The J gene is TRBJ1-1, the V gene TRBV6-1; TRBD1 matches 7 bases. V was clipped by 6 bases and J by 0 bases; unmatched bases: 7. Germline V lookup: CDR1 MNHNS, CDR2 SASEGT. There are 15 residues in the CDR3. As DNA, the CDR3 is TGTGCCAGCAGCCCTCAACAGGGGCTGAACACTGAAGCTTTCTTT. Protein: CASSPQQGLNTEAFF.